The entry below gives a single T cell receptor (beta chain) sequence along with its context. Its antigen is currently unknown. Trimming removed 0 bases from V and 5 bases from J; junction bases left unmatched: 6. CDR3 length equals 18 residues. Looked up from germline, CDR1 is SGDLS and CDR2 is YYNGEE. This entry belongs to a study of cytomegalovirus exposure and HLA in healthy donors. Study-level points and caveats: TCR sequences were mostly rare, though some public TCRs occurred in many donors. In a later analysis, 16,951 TCR beta sequences were associated with HLA alleles at 0.05 false discovery rate.

The PCR employed 60 Vbeta primers together with 13 Jbeta primers. Using immunoSEQ multiplex PCR, the repertoire was profiled, and TCRdb retains in-frame clones only, with some absent. Recorded for this sample: 100,000 to 150,000 clones. The chain carries TRBV9 and TRBJ2-2, with TRBD2 identical over 14 bases. Sequenced input: PBMCs. This clonotype originated in a young man in good health and CMV-seronegative. The chain's CDR3 is CASSVEIWTSGRTGELFF. In DNA, the CDR3 is TGTGCCAGCAGCGTAGAGATTTGGACTAGCGGGAGGACCGGGGAGCTGTTTTTT.